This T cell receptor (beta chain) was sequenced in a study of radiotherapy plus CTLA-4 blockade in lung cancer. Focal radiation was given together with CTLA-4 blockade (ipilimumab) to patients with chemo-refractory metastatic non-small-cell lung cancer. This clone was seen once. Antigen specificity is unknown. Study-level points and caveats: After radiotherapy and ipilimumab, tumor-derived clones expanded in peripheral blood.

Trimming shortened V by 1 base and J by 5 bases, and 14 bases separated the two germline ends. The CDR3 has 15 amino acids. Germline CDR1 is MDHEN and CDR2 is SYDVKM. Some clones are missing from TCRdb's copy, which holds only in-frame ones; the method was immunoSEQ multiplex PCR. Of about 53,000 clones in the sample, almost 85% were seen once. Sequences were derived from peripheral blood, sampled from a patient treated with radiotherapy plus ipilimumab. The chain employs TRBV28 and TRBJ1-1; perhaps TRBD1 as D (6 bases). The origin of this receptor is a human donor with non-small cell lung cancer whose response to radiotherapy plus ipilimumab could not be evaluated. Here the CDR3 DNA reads TGTGCCAGCAGTTTATTTACAGGGCGGTCGACTGAAGCTTTCTTT. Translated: CASSLFTGRSTEAFF.